This T cell receptor (beta chain) was found in a study of T cell repertoires in cytomegalovirus infection. Across the study: Shared public TCR beta signatures pointed to both CMV infection and a matching HLA type.

The CDR3 extends over 17 amino acids. V lost 8 bases to trimming and J lost 0 bases; unmatched junction nucleotides: 14. Germline V CDR1 and CDR2: MNHEY, SMNVEV (reference sequence). Whole-study results and caveats: CMV carriers with the relevant HLA were identified by cumulative public TCR beta family frequency. HLA-C-restricted CMV-specific TCR beta clonotypes were dominant in the ex vivo response.

With respect to this clonotype: What it binds is unknown.

TCRdb passed the reads through MiXCR, listing each CDR3 protein once. Of roughly 200,000 distinct CDR3 sequences detected, approximately 18% appear once; the ten largest clones hold almost 25%. The chain couples TRBV27 to TRBJ1-2, with TRBD1 matching 8 bases. The material sequenced was CD8+ T cells from PBMCs. This clonotype was obtained from a human donor in good health (CMV status not recorded). Some clones in this sample may be carry-over from other donors' samples. The CDR3 reads CASASQGRGPTNYGYTF. CDR3 in DNA: TGTGCCAGCGCTAGTCAGGGCAGGGGGCCGACTAACTATGGCTACACCTTC.